Below are 25 T cell receptor beta chains sequenced from a single sample in a study of cytomegalovirus exposure and HLA in healthy donors. Use of 60 Vbeta and 13 Jbeta primers characterized the PCR. Using immunoSEQ multiplex PCR, the repertoire was profiled, and TCRdb retains in-frame clones only, with some absent. The sample includes some 130,000 clones, around four fifths of them seen just once. Sequenced sample: PBMCs. Receptor source: a man aged 25-45 years in good health.

The chain carries TRBV27 and TRBJ2-1, with TRBD1 matching over 7 bases. This CDR3 spans 14 amino acids. CDR1 MNHEY and CDR2 SMNVEV come from the germline V gene (reference sequence). The V segment lost 4 bases and the J segment 4 bases; nucleotides outside the gene matches: 4. Written as DNA, the CDR3 is TGTGCCAGCAGTTACAGACAGGGATACAATGAGCAGTTCTTC. Translated: CASSYRQGYNEQFF.

The chain is built from TRBV5-4 and TRBJ2-7; 7 bases line up with TRBD2. The germline CDR1 and CDR2 sequences are SGHNT and YYREEE (reference sequence). V shed 4 bases and J 6 bases; nucleotides not matched to a gene: 7. The CDR3 has 13 amino acids. CDR3 sequence: CASSPGLVPEQYF. In DNA, the CDR3 is TGTGCCAGCAGCCCAGGACTAGTCCCCGAGCAGTACTTC.

This chain joins TRBV6-1 and TRBJ1-4; 10 bases line up with TRBD1. The V segment lost 5 bases and the J segment 2 bases; nucleotides outside the gene matches: 8. The CDR3 has 17 residues. Germline CDR1 and CDR2: MNHNS and SASEGT. This CDR3 reads CASSQGQGVATNEKLFF. The CDR3 DNA reads TGTGCCAGCAGTCAAGGACAGGGGGTCGCCACTAATGAAAAACTGTTTTTT.

The rearrangement uses TRBV10-3 and TRBJ2-3; possible D gene TRBD2, 6 bases. Per the germline V gene, CDR1 is ENHRY and CDR2 is SYGVKD. There are 13 residues in the CDR3. Trimming pared 2 bases from V and 4 bases from J, leaving 7 bases between. The CDR3 nucleotides are TGTGCCATCAGTGAGAGGGAGGCAGATACGCAGTATTTT. The encoded protein is CAISEREADTQYF.

The J gene is TRBJ2-4, the V gene TRBV15, with TRBD2 identical over 10 bases. The CDR3 runs to 17 residues. Germline V gives CDR1 LNHNV, CDR2 YYDKDF (reference sequence). J lost 0 bases, V lost 6 bases, and 8 bases had no gene match. CDR3 bases: TGTGCCACCAGTAGGACCGGACTAGCGGTAGCCAAAAACATTCAGTACTTC. Amino acids: CATSRTGLAVAKNIQYF. Full variable domain (remainder filled in from reference TRBV15 and TRBJ2-4): DAMVIQNPRYQVTQFGKPVTLSCSQTLNHNVMYWYQQKSSQAPKLLFHYYDKDFNNEADTPDNFQSRRPNTSFCFLDIRSPGLGDTAMYLCATSRTGLAVAKNIQYFGAGTRLSVL.

The CDR3 sequence is CASSFGFASYEQYF. The DNA for the CDR3 is TGTGCCAGCAGTTTCGGGTTTGCCTCCTACGAGCAGTACTTC. The chain employs TRBV27 and TRBJ2-7; D is unclear. The CDR3 contains 14 residues. V was pared by 3 bases and J by 0 bases, with 9 bases between. In germline, CDR1 is MNHEY, CDR2 SMNVEV (reference sequence).

V is TRBV28 and J is TRBJ2-7; D ambiguous. The V end was cut by 5 bases, the J end by 2 bases, with 7 bases between. Looked up from germline, CDR1 is MDHEN and CDR2 is SYDVKM. The CDR3 sequence is 12 residues long. The chain's CDR3 is CASSAPAYEQYF. The CDR3 DNA is TGTGCCAGCAGTGCTCCAGCCTACGAGCAGTACTTC.

This clone was recorded only once. The chain is built from TRBV7-6 and TRBJ2-7; 8 bases align to TRBD1. V lost 5 bases to trimming and J lost 7 bases; unmatched junction nucleotides: 7. The CDR3 has 13 residues. In germline, CDR1 is SGHVS, CDR2 FNYEAQ. DNA for the CDR3: TGTGCCAGCAGCGCTCAGGGGGCGGGGGAGCAGTACTTC. Amino acid sequence: CASSAQGAGEQYF.

This clone was seen just once. V and J are TRBV7-8 and TRBJ2-1; D gene unclear. In germline, CDR1 is SGHVS, CDR2 FQNEAQ. CDR3 length equals 13 residues. Trimming removed 1 base at V and 10 bases at J, with 11 bases between. CDR3 coding DNA: TGTGCCAGCAGCTTAGATAGCTTTCGAGAGCAGTTCTTC. It is translated as CASSLDSFREQFF.

The chain joins TRBV7-9 to TRBJ2-7; 10 nucleotides align to TRBD2. Germline trimming cut 4 bases from V and 4 bases from J; bases unmatched to any gene: 10. The germline V gene has CDR1 SEHNR and CDR2 FQNEAQ (reference sequence). The length of the CDR3 is 16 residues. The CDR3 nucleotides are TGTGCCAGCAGCTACACTAGCGGGAAATGGGGGTACGAGCAGTACTTC. This encodes CASSYTSGKWGYEQYF.

A few counts support this clone. The chain recombines TRBV6-1 with TRBJ1-4; TRBD1 aligns across 8 bases. Germline V gene sequence: CDR1 MNHNS, CDR2 SASEGT. The J segment lost 5 bases and the V segment lost 1 base, leaving 3 bases of the junction unmatched. The CDR3 spans 15 residues. The CDR3 DNA sequence: TGTGCCAGCAGTGAAGGAGGACAGGGAAATGAAAAACTGTTTTTT. Its protein is CASSEGGQGNEKLFF.

The chain has TRBV4-2 and TRBJ2-5; D is unclear. The CDR3 length is 16 residues. Trimming took 1 base from V and 2 from J, leaving 14 bases between them. The germline V gene has CDR1 LGHNA and CDR2 YNFKEQ. CDR3 sequence (DNA): TGTGCCAGCAGCCAAGCGTCAGGCAGCCCACAAGAGACCCAGTACTTC. Amino acids: CASSQASGSPQETQYF.

This chain links TRBV18 with TRBJ1-2, with D perhaps TRBD1 (5 bases). The CDR3 spans 13 residues. Trimming removed 3 bases at V and 6 bases at J, with 11 bases between. CDR1 and CDR2 from the germline V gene are KGHSH and LQKENI. CDR3 DNA sequence: TGTGCCAGCTCACCGCAGGGTGACGATGGCTACACCTTC. Translated, it gives CASSPQGDDGYTF.

The rearrangement joins TRBV10-3 to TRBJ1-1; D perhaps matches TRBD1 (6 bases). Trimming pared 2 bases from V and 5 bases from J, leaving 15 bases between. The CDR3 is 15 residues long. The germline V gene has CDR1 ENHRY and CDR2 SYGVKD. CDR3 DNA sequence: TGTGCCATCAGTGAGGGGCGGGGGGCGCTTACTGAAGCTTTCTTT. Translated, it gives CAISEGRGALTEAFF.

This chain uses TRBV11-2 with TRBJ2-3; possibly TRBD2 for D (6 bases). The CDR3 extends over 12 amino acids. V was cut by 6 bases and J by 6 bases, with 10 bases left in between. Germline values: CDR1 SGHAT, CDR2 FQNNGV. CDR3 sequence reads: CASSFRGDTQYF. The CDR3 DNA follows: TGTGCCAGCAGTTTCCGGGGGGATACGCAGTATTTT.

This clone was observed a single time. The chain recombines TRBV11-2 with TRBJ2-5; TRBD2 is a possible D gene (7 bases). CDR1 SGHAT and CDR2 FQNNGV come from the germline V gene. This CDR3 is 15 amino acids long. The ends were cut back, 5 bases at V and 5 bases at J, with 18 bases in the middle. Written as DNA, the CDR3 is TGTGCCAGCAGCCCCGGAGGGGGGGCGAGGGAGACCCAGTACTTC. This sequence encodes CASSPGGGARETQYF.

V is TRBV14 and J is TRBJ1-2; D remains ambiguous. The V gene lost 3 bases and the J gene lost 2 bases, with 16 bases spanning the gap. CDR3 length: 16 residues. In germline, CDR1 is SGHDN, CDR2 FVKESK. CDR3 sequence reads: CASSQKVGRGNYGYTF. As DNA, the CDR3 is TGTGCCAGCAGCCAGAAAGTTGGACGGGGAAACTATGGCTACACCTTC. Full variable domain (remainder filled in from reference TRBV14 and TRBJ1-2): EAGVTQFPSHSVIEKGQTVTLRCDPISGHDNLYWYRRVMGKEIKFLLHFVKESKQDESGMPNNRFLAERTGGTYSTLKVQPAELEDSGVYFCASSQKVGRGNYGYTFGSGTRLTVV.

This clone turned up a few times. The gene calls are TRBV6-6 and TRBJ2-7; D unresolved. CDR1 and CDR2 (germline): MNHNY, SVGAGI (reference sequence). The length of the CDR3 is 14 residues. Trimming took 0 bases from V and 0 from J, leaving 6 bases between them. For the CDR3, the DNA is TGTGCCAGCAGTTACTCCGCGAGCTCCTACGAGCAGTACTTC. Translated, it gives CASSYSASSYEQYF.

The count of this clone is one. This chain connects TRBV9 to TRBJ2-1; TRBD2 might be the D (5 bases). The CDR3 is 13 amino acids. The V end lost 4 bases, the J end lost 3 bases, and 8 bases lay between the germline ends. The V gene's germline CDR1 is SGDLS and CDR2 YYNGEE. The CDR3, as DNA: TGTGCCAGCAGCCCAACTAGCTACAATGAGCAGTTCTTC. This codes for CASSPTSYNEQFF.

This chain links TRBV7-9 with TRBJ2-7; no definite D call. The germline V and J ends were trimmed by 5 bases and 2 bases, with 4 bases remaining between them. Germline loops: CDR1 SEHNR, CDR2 FQNEAQ (reference sequence). There are 11 residues in the CDR3. This chain's CDR3 is CASSVTYEQYF. The CDR3, as DNA: TGTGCCAGCAGCGTCACCTACGAGCAGTACTTC.

The chain is built from TRBV30 and TRBJ2-5; D is possibly TRBD1 (6 bases). There are 12 residues in the CDR3. Germline CDR1 is GTSNPN and CDR2 is SVGIG (reference sequence). V dropped 4 bases and J dropped 4 bases, with 10 bases sitting between them. The CDR3 is CAWNRAGETQYF. As DNA, the CDR3 is TGTGCCTGGAACAGGGCCGGAGAGACCCAGTACTTC. The full variable domain, rest sourced from reference TRBV30 and TRBJ2-5, is SQTIHQWPATLVQPVGSPLSLECTVEGTSNPNLYWYRQAAGRGLQLLFYSVGIGQISSEVPQNLSASRPQDRQFILSSKKLLLSDSGFYLCAWNRAGETQYFGPGTRLLVL.

This clone was found once. The CDR3: CASSPGQGDIQYF. The CDR3 coding sequence is TGTGCCAGCTCACCGGGACAGGGGGACATTCAGTACTTC. The genes are TRBV18 and TRBJ2-4, with 11 bases fitting TRBD1. The CDR3 totals 13 residues. With 3 bases clipped from V and 8 bases from J, the junction kept 0 bases outside the gene matches. In germline, CDR1 is KGHSH, CDR2 LQKENI.

The CDR3 sequence: CASSSGTSGRYEQFF. Written as DNA, the CDR3 is TGTGCCAGCAGCTCCGGGACTAGCGGGAGGTACGAGCAGTTCTTC. The chain joins TRBV28 to TRBJ2-1; 15 nucleotides match TRBD2. Germline V CDR1 and CDR2: MDHEN, SYDVKM. This CDR3 contains 15 residues. V dropped 6 bases and J dropped 10; count of bases not matched to a gene: 7.

As DNA, the CDR3 is TGTGCCAGCAGCTCGACAGGTTATGGCTACACCTTC. It yields the protein CASSSTGYGYTF. The chain links TRBV11-1 to TRBJ1-2; weak D call: TRBD1 (6 bases). This CDR3 comprises 12 residues. Trimming removed 4 bases at V and 5 bases at J, with 8 bases between. Germline V gene data show CDR1 as SGHAT and CDR2 as FQDESV (reference sequence).

The chain carries TRBV28 and TRBJ1-2; the match to TRBD1 covers 7 bases. V shed 7 bases, J shed 5 bases, and the junction held 7 bases outside the gene matches. Germline V gene lookup returns CDR1 MDHEN and CDR2 SYDVKM. The CDR3 is 13 amino acids. The CDR3 loop reads CASNTGEGYGYTF. CDR3 DNA sequence: TGTGCCAGCAATACAGGGGAAGGGTATGGCTACACCTTC.